Reported below is one T cell receptor beta chain. What antigen it recognizes has not been identified. No much larger clone is present one base from it, and per-base qualities are unavailable. This sample was taken from a study of T cells in Graves' hyperthyroidism and ophthalmopathy (dated by TCRdb to between 2018 and 2021). Context from the whole study: Peripheral blood samples were taken at the time of initial diagnosis, prior to any treatment. TCR V-J signatures able to tell the groups apart were searched for in a discovery cohort of 90 to 100 patients, of whom 43 had Graves' ophthalmopathy and about 60 had stable Graves' hyperthyroidism. The roughly 90 discovery patients were divided at random into training and test sets in a 7:3 ratio. TCR Vbeta CDR3 sequencing of 120 to 150 peripheral blood samples (over 40 ophthalmopathy, around 80 hyperthyroidism and roughly 17 progressor patients) is reported in the paper. Thyroid tissue and blood T-cell repertoires from about six Graves' hyperthyroidism patients were also compared in the study. Whether ophthalmopathy could be predicted prospectively was tested in an independent validation cohort made up of under 20 hyperthyroidism patients plus 17 patients who later progressed to ophthalmopathy. Once sampling was done, hyperthyroidism patients were given methimazole at a starting dose of 30 mg daily, whereas ophthalmopathy patients were given high-dose intravenous methylprednisolone. The investigation overall reported the following: In cross-validation, a model built on a 13 V-J signature told ophthalmopathy apart from stable hyperthyroidism with approximately 90% sensitivity and approximately 81% specificity, and in testing the same model reached 80%/75%. Most expanded thyroid clonotypes (frequency above 0.001) were also detected in blood, a finding suggesting that blood repertoires may reflect thyroid immune responses. Sample size was not statistically predetermined, and blinding of investigators to group allocation was not performed. In validation, progression to ophthalmopathy was predicted by the model with 70.59% sensitivity and under 85% specificity, a median of approximately 6.5 months before onset.

From the cysteine up to the phenylalanine, the CDR3 has a length of 18 residues. The entry retains the CDR3 DNA only, 54 bases that are in frame from base 1. V is clipped by 3 bases and J by 3 bases, and the sequence between their germline boundaries is 26 bases long. Taken from the germline V gene, the CDR1 and CDR2 loops are SQVTM and ANQGSEA. Amplification of TCR beta CDR3 regions was carried out from RNA transcripts. A first-round RT-PCR of the TCR CDR3 used the HTBI primer set with the Qiagen OneStep RT-PCR kit. Libraries were constructed in a second round of multiplex PCR, after which size selection and purification were performed. Sequencing of the libraries was done on an Illumina HiSeq2000 using paired-end 100 bp reads. From the authors' description of their analysis: SOAPnuke was used to process the raw data, throwing out any read that contained adapters or uncalled bases, had a mean Phred below 15, or lacked an exact constant-primer or identifier match. COPE v1.2.5 was used to merge high-quality paired reads, and clonotypes were defined as unique nucleotide sequences. MiTCR v1.1 was used to align the clonotypes against IMGT TRBV, TRBD and TRBJ reference segments. Analysis was restricted to V-J combinations with a frequency above 0.0001, which covered approximately 99% of repertoires. The TCS score was defined as F50 (clonal expansion) divided by E x V (chaos), with BLOSUM62-based TCRdist calculated between CDR3 peptides within each V-J. Welch's t-statistics and random forest reduced roughly 500 V-J features to under 15, which were used in a naive Bayes classifier (R e1071). TCRdb reanalyzed the raw reads on its own, using fastp at Q25 for trimming and MiXCR for clone calling, and kept in-frame beta chains. Rows are combined by CDR3 protein, so each entry shows the most common genes and DNA. The V and J calls were determined by TCRdb, not by the authors. This sample comprises about 380,000 distinct CDR3 sequences, 15% to 20% of them detected only once. Of the sample, over 35% falls within the top ten clones.

Ophthalmopathy patients had moderately to severely active disease, with a Clinical Activity Score of 3 or more, a NOSPECS grade of 4 or more, and a disease duration of less than 3 months. The study excluded patients with uncontrolled infections, other autoimmune diseases, pregnancy or lactation. Diagnoses were based on clinical symptoms, serum thyroxine and TRAb, thyroid ultrasound and orbital computed tomography. PBMCs were isolated from approximately 10 ml of fresh peripheral blood by Ficoll-Paque density gradient centrifugation. Total RNA was extracted using Trizol reagent, and RNA quality was assessed on an Agilent 2100 Bioanalyzer.

The TCR was taken from a young man with Graves' ophthalmopathy. Sequenced input: blood. The sequence links TRBV29-1 to TRBJ1-1, with TRBD1 perhaps the D gene, on 6 matching bases. The CDR3 in this case is CSVDSLTAGAGGDTEAFF. The sequenced DNA is TGCAGCGTTGATTCTCTGACCGCAGGGGCGGGGGGAGACACTGAAGCTTTCTTT.